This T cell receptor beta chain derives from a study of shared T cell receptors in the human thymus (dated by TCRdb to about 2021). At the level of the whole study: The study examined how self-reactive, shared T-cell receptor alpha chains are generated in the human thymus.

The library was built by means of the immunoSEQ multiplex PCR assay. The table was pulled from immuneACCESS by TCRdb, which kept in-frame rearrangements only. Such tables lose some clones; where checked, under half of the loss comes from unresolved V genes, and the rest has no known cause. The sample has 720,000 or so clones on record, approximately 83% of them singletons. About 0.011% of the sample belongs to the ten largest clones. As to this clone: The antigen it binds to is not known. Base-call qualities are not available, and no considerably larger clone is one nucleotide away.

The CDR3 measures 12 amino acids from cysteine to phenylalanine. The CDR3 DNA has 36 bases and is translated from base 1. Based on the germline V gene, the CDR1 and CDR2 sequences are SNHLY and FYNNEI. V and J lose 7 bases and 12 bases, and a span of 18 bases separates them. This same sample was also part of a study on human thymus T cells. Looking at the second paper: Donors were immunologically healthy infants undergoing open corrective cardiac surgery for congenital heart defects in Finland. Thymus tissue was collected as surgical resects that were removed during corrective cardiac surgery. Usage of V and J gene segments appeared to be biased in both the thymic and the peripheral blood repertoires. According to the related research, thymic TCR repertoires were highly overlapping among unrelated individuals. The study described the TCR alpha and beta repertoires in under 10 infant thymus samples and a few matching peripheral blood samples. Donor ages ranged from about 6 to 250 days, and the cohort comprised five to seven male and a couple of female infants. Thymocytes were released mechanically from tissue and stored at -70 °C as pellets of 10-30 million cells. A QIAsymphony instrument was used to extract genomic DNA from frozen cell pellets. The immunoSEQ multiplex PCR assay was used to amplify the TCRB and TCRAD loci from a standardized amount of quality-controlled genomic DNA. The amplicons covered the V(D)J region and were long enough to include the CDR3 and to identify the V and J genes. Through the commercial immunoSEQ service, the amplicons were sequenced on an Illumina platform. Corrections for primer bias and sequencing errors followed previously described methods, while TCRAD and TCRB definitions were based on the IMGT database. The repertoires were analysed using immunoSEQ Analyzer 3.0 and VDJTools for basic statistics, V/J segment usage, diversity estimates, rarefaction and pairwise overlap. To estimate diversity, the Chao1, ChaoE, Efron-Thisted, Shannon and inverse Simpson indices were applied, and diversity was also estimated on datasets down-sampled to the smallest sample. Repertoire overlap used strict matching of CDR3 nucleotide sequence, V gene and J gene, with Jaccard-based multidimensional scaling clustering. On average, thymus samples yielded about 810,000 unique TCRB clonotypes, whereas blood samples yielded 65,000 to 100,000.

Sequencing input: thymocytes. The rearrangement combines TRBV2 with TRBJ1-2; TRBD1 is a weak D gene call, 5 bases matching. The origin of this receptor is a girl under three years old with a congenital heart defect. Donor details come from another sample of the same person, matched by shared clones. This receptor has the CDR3 CASMGRGVGDTF. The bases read TGTGCCAGCATGGGACGCGGGGTGGGGGACACCTTC.